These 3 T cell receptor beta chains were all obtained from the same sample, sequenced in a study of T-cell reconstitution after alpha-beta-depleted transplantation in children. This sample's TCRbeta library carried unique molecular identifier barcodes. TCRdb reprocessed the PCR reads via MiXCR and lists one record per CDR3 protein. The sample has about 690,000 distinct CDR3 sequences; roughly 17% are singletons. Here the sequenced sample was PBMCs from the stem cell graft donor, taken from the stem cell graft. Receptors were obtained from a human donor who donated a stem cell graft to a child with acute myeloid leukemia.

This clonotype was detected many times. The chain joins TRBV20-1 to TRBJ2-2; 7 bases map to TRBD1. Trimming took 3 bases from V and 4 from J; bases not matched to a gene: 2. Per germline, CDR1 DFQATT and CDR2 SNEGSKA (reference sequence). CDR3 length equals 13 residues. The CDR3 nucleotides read TGCAGTGCTAGGACAGGGAGCACCGGGGAGCTGTTTTTT. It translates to CSARTGSTGELFF.

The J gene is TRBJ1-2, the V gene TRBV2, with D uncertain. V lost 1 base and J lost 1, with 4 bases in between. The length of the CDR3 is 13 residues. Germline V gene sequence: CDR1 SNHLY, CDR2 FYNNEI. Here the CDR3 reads CASSEEFNYGYTF. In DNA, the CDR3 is TGTGCCAGCAGTGAAGAGTTTAACTATGGCTACACCTTC.

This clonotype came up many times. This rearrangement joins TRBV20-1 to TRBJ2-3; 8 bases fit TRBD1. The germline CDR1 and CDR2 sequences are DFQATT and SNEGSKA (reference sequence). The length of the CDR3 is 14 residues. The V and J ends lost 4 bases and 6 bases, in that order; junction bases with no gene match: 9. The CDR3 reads CSAKPGQEGDTQYF. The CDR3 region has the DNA TGCAGTGCTAAGCCGGGACAGGAGGGGGATACGCAGTATTTT.